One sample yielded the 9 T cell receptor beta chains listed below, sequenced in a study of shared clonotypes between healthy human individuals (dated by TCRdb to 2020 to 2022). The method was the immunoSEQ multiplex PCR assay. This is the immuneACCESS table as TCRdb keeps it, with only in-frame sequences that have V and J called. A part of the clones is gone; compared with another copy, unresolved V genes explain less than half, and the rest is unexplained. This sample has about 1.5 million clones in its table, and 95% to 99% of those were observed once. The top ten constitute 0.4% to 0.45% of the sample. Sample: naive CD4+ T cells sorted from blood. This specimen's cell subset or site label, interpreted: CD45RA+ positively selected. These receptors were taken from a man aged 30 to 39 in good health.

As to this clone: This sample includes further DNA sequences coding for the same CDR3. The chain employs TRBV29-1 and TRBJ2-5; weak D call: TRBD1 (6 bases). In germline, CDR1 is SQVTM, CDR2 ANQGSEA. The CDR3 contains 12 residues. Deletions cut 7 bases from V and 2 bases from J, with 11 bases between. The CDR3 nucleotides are TGCAGCGCAGCACAGGGTCAAGAGACCCAGTACTTC. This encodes CSAAQGQETQYF.

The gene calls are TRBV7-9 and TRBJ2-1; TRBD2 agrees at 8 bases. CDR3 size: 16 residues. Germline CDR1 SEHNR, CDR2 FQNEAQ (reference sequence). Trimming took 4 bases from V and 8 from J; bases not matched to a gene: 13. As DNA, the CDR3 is TGTGCCAGCAGCTGTGGACTAGCAGACGCCTGCGATGAGCAGTTCTTC. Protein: CASSCGLADACDEQFF.

The CDR3 DNA sequence: TGTGCCTGGCGGGGACAGGGCAGCACAGATACGCAGTATTTT. Translation: CAWRGQGSTDTQYF. This rearrangement joins TRBV30 to TRBJ2-3; 9 nucleotides agree with TRBD1. The trim removed 5 bases at V and 0 bases at J, leaving 3 bases unmatched. Germline CDR1 is GTSNPN and CDR2 is SVGIG (reference sequence). The CDR3 sequence is 14 residues long.

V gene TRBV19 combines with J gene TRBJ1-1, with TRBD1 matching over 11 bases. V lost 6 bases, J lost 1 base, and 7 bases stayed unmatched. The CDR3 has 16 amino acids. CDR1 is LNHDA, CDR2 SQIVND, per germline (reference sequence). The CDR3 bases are TGTGCCAGTAGACCGATGGACAGGGGGCGGAACACTGAAGCTTTCTTT. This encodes CASRPMDRGRNTEAFF.

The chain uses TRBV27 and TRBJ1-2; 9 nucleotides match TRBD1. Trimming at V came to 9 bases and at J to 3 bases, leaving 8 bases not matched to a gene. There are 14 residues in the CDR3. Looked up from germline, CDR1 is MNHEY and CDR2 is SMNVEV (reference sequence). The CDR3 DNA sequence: TGTGCCAGTAAGGGGACAGGGCTATACTATGGCTACACCTTC. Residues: CASKGTGLYYGYTF.

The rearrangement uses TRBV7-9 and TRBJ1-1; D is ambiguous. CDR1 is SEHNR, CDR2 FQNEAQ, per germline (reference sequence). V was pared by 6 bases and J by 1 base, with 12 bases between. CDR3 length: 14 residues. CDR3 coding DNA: TGTGCCAGCAGTCCGGAAGGGTGGAACACTGAAGCTTTCTTT. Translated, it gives CASSPEGWNTEAFF.

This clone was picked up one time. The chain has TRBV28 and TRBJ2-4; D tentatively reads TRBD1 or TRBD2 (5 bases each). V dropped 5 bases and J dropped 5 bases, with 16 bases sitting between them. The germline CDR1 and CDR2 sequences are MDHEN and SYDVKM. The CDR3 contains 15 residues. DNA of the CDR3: TGTGCCAGCAGTCTACATTCGGGGACCCAAAACATTCAGTACTTC. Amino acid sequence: CASSLHSGTQNIQYF.

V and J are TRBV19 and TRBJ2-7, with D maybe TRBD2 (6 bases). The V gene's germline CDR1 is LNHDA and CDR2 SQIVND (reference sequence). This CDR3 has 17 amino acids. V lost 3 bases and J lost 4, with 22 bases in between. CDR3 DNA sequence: TGTGCCAGTAGTATCTCTCTAGGACGTAGGGGAGGATACGAGCAGTACTTC. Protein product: CASSISLGRRGGYEQYF.

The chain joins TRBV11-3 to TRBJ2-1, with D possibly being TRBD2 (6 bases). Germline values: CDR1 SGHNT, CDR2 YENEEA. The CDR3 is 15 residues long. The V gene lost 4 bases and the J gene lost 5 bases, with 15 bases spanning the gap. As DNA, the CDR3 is TGTGCCAGCAGCTCCGGACTACCCGGAAACAATGAGCAGTTCTTC. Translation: CASSSGLPGNNEQFF. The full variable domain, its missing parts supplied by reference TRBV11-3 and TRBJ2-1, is EAGVVQSPRYKIIEKKQPVAFWCNPISGHNTLYWYLQNLGQGPELLIRYENEEAVDDSQLPKDRFSAERLKGVDSTLKIQPAELGDSAVYLCASSSGLPGNNEQFFGPGTRLTVL.